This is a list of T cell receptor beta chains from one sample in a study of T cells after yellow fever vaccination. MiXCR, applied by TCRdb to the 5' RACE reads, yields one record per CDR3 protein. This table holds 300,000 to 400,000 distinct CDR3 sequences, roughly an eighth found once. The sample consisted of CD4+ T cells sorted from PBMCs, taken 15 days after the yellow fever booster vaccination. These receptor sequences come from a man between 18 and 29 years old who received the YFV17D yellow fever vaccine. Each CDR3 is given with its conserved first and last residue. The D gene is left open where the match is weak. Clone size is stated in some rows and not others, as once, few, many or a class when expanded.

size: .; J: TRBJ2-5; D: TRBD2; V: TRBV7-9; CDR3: CASSLAGTLAGQYF; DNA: TGTGCCAGCAGCCTAGCGGGTACCTTGGCGGGCCAGTACTTC
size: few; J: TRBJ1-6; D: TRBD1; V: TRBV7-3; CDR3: CASSLQGESPLHF; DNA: TGTGCCAGCAGCCTCCAGGGGGAGTCACCCCTCCACTTT
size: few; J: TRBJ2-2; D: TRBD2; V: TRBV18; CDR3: CASSPTSGGNTGELFF; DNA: TGTGCCAGCTCACCTACTAGCGGGGGAAACACCGGGGAGCTGTTTTTT
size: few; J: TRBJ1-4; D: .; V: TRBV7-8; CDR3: CASSNFGEKLFF; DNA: TGTGCCAGCAGCAACTTTGGGGAAAAACTGTTTTTT
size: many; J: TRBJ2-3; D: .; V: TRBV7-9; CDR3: CASSLAQTDTQYF; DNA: TGTGCCAGCAGCTTAGCACAGACAGATACGCAGTATTTT
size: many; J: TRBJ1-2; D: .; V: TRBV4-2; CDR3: CASSQGQANYGYTF; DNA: TGTGCCAGCAGCCAAGGCCAGGCGAACTATGGCTACACCTTC
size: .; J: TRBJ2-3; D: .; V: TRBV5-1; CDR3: CASSWTLRGAPSTDTQYF; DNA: TGCGCCAGCAGCTGGACCCTTCGCGGGGCACCAAGCACAGATACGCAGTATTTT
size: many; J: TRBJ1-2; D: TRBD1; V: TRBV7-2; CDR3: CASSLVQTGRANYGYTF; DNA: TGTGCCAGCAGCTTAGTACAGACAGGGAGAGCTAACTATGGCTACACCTTC
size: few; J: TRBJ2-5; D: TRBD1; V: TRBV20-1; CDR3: CSAPGQGVAETQYF; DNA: TGCAGTGCCCCCGGACAGGGGGTAGCGGAGACCCAGTACTTC
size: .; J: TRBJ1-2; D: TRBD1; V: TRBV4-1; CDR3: CASSQTGTAPSFF; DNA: TGCGCCAGCAGCCAGACCGGGACAGCTCCATCATTCTTC
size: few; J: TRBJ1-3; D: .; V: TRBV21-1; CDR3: CASSKEDNPSSGNTIYF; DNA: TGTGCCAGCAGCAAAGAGGACAACCCGAGCTCTGGAAACACCATATATTTT
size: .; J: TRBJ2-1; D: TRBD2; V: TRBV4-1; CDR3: CASSQESSGDYNEQFF; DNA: TGCGCCAGCAGCCAAGAATCTAGCGGGGACTACAATGAGCAGTTCTTC
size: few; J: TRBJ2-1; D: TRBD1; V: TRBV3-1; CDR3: CASSQRGTGSYNEQFF; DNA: TGTGCCAGCAGCCAAAGGGGGACAGGATCCTACAATGAGCAGTTCTTC
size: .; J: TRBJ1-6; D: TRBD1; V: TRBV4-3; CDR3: CASSQDPPAAGGGSPLHF; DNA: TGCGCCAGCAGCCAAGATCCTCCGGCGGCAGGGGGCGGCTCACCCCTCCACTTT
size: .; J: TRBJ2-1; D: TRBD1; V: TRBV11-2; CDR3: CASSASGTGNYNEQFF; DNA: TGTGCCAGCAGCGCCTCCGGGACAGGTAACTACAATGAGCAGTTCTTC
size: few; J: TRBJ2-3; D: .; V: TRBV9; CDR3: CASSVGSSTDTQYF; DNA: TGTGCCAGCAGCGTAGGTTCTAGCACAGATACGCAGTATTTT
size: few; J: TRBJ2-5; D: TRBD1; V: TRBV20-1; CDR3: CSAGIRDRVGF; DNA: TGCAGTGCGGGCATCCGGGACAGGGTAGGATTC
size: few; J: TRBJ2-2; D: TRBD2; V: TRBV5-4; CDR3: CASSGGLAGGPNTGELFF; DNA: TGTGCCAGCAGCGGGGGACTAGCGGGGGGTCCGAACACCGGGGAGCTGTTTTTT
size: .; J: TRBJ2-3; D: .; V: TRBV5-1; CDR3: CASSRGDTTDTQYF; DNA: TGCGCCAGCAGCCGAGGAGATACCACAGATACGCAGTATTTT
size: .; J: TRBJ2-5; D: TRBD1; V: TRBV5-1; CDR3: CASSWGQRQETQYF; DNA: TGCGCCAGCAGCTGGGGACAGCGTCAAGAGACCCAGTACTTC
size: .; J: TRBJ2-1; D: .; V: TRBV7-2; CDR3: CASSLDSVPYNEQFF; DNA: TGTGCCAGCAGCTTAGACAGCGTCCCGTACAATGAGCAGTTCTTC
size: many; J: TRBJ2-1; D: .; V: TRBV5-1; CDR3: CASSYSGSSYNEQFF; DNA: TGCGCCAGCAGCTATTCCGGGAGCTCCTACAATGAGCAGTTCTTC
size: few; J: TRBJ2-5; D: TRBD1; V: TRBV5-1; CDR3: CASSTGQGIETQYF; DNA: TGCGCCAGCAGCACGGGACAGGGAATAGAGACCCAGTACTTC
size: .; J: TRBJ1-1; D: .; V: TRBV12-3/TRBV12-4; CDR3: CASSLAQTEAFF; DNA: TGTGCCAGCAGTTTAGCGCAAACTGAAGCTTTCTTT
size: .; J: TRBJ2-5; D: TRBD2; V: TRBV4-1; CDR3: CASSDNREGGKTQYF; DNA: TGCGCCAGCAGCGATAATAGGGAGGGCGGAAAGACCCAGTACTTC
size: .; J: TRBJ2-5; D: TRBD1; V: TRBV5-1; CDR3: CASGIQGGWDGVTQYF; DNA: TGCGCCAGCGGCATTCAAGGGGGCTGGGATGGTGTGACCCAGTACTTC
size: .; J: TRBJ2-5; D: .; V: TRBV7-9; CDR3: CASSLNQGYETQYF; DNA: TGTGCCAGCAGCTTAAACCAGGGTTATGAGACCCAGTACTTC
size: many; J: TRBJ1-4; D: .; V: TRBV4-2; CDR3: CASSLARESDEKLFF; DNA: TGTGCCAGCAGCCTCGCCAGGGAATCGGACGAAAAACTGTTTTTT
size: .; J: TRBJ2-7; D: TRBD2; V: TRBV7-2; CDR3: CASSFSGAPRYEQYF; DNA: TGTGCCAGCAGCTTTAGCGGGGCGCCTCGCTACGAGCAGTACTTC
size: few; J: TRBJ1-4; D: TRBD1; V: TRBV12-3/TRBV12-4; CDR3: CASSLSGTGLKKLFF; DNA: TGTGCCAGCAGTTTAAGTGGGACAGGGCTGAAAAAACTGTTTTTT
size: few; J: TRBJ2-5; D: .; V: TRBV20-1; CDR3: CSARDGTGQQETQYF; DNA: TGCAGTGCTAGAGATGGTACTGGGCAGCAAGAGACCCAGTACTTC
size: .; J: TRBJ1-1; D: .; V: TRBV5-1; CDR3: CASSLTEPAGSEAFF; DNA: TGCGCCAGCAGCCTGACCGAGCCGGCCGGGAGTGAAGCTTTCTTT
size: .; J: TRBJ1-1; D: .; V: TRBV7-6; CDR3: CASSLRATGARTEAFF; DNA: TGTGCCAGCAGCTTAAGAGCCACGGGGGCGCGCACTGAAGCTTTCTTT
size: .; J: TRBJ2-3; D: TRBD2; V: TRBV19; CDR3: CASRGSGGTDTQYF; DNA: TGTGCCAGTAGGGGGTCGGGGGGAACAGATACGCAGTATTTT
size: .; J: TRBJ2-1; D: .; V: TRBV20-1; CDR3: CSAPGVYRNEQFF; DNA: TGCAGTGCTCCCGGCGTGTATCGGAATGAGCAGTTCTTC
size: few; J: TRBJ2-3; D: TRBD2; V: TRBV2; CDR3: CASSLYSGGTDTQYF; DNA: TGTGCCAGCAGTCTCTATAGCGGGGGGACAGATACGCAGTATTTT
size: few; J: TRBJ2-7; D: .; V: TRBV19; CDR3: CASSIGPDATNEQYF; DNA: TGTGCCAGTAGTATCGGCCCGGACGCGACTAACGAGCAGTACTTC
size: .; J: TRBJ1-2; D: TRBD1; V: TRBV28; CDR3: CASSLFSTGDYGYTF; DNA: TGTGCCAGCAGTTTATTCTCGACAGGGGACTATGGCTACACCTTC
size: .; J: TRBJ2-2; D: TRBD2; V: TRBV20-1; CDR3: CSALLPLAGGTGELFF; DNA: TGCAGTGCTTTACTCCCGCTAGCGGGGGGGACCGGGGAGCTGTTTTTT
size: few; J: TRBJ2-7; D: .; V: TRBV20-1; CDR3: CSARVRNEQYF; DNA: TGCAGTGCTAGAGTCCGGAACGAGCAGTACTTC
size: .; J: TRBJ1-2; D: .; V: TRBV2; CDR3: CASGQEIYGYTF; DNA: TGTGCCAGCGGGCAGGAAATTTATGGCTACACCTTC
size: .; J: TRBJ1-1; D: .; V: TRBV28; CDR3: CASRAGSVNTEAFF; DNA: TGTGCCAGCAGGGCCGGTTCGGTAAACACTGAAGCTTTCTTT
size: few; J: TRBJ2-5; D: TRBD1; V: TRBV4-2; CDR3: CASTRDRGRGETQYF; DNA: TGTGCCAGCACTAGGGACAGGGGAAGGGGGGAGACCCAGTACTTC
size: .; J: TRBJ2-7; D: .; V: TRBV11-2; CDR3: CASSFRPRGTGEQYF; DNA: TGTGCCAGCAGCTTTAGACCCAGAGGAACTGGCGAGCAGTACTTC
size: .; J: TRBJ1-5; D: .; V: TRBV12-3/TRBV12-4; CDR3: CASSPRKDQPQHF; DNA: TGTGCCAGCAGTCCCCGCAAGGACCAGCCCCAGCATTTT
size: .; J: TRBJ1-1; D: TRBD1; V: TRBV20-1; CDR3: CSAREDRYTEAFF; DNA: TGCAGTGCTAGAGAGGACAGGTACACTGAAGCTTTCTTT
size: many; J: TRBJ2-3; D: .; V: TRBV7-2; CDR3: CASSPNSRSPDTQYF; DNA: TGTGCCAGCAGCCCGAACTCGAGGAGCCCAGATACGCAGTATTTT
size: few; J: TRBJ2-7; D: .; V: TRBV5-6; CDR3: CASSLISHEQYF; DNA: TGTGCCAGCAGCTTGATTTCCCACGAGCAGTACTTC
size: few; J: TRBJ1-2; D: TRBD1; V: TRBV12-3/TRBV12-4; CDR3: CASSSGTGNHYGYTF; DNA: TGTGCCAGCAGTAGCGGGACAGGGAATCACTATGGCTACACCTTC
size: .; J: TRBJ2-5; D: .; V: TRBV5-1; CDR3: CASCFVTSQETHYF; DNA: TGCGCCAGCTGCTTTGTGACTTCCCAAGAGACCCACTACTTC
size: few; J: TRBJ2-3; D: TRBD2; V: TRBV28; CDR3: CASSFLAGGRADTQYF; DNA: TGTGCCAGCAGTTTCCTCGCGGGGGGGCGCGCAGATACGCAGTATTTT
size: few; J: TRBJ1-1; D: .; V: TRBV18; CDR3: CASSPQDGTEAFF; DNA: TGTGCCAGCTCACCCCAAGACGGCACTGAAGCTTTCTTT